Shown below are 9 T cell receptor beta chains from a single sample sequenced in a study of T cell responses to AZD1222 COVID-19 vaccine. Generated by immunoSEQ multiplex PCR, the TCRdb table keeps only in-frame clones and is missing some. The sample includes about 140,000 clones, about nine tenths seen only once; the top ten take roughly 1.3%. The sequencing here drew on peripheral blood, taken on day 0 of AZD1222 vaccination. The receptors originated from an adult in good health.

The CDR3 bases are TGTGCCATCAGTGAGTATTCCCAGTCCTACAATGAGCAGTTCTTC. This encodes CAISEYSQSYNEQFF. The rearrangement links TRBV10-3 to TRBJ2-1; D is undetermined. V was shortened by 1 base and J by 1 base, with 8 bases between the two germline ends. The length of the CDR3 is 15 residues. CDR1 and CDR2 from the germline V gene are ENHRY and SYGVKD.

The chain joins TRBV19 to TRBJ2-1, with D perhaps matching TRBD2 (6 bases). Trimming pared 6 bases from V and 7 bases from J, leaving 7 bases between. Germline values: CDR1 LNHDA, CDR2 SQIVND (reference sequence). The CDR3 is 11 residues long. The CDR3 bases are TGTGCCAGTAGAAGCGGGAATGAGCAGTTCTTC. This translates into CASRSGNEQFF.

The sample holds one count of this clone. The genes are TRBV27 and TRBJ2-1; 11 positions match TRBD2. Germline CDR1 and CDR2: MNHEY and SMNVEV (reference sequence). The trim removed 5 bases at V and 5 bases at J, leaving 5 bases unmatched. This CDR3 comprises 15 residues. CDR3 bases: TGTGCCAGCAGTCCGGGACTAGCGGCTCACAATGAGCAGTTCTTC. This codes for CASSPGLAAHNEQFF.

The V and J genes are TRBV7-6 and TRBJ2-1; no clear D. The CDR3 covers 11 residues. Germline CDR1 and CDR2: SGHVS and FNYEAQ. The V end lost 1 base, the J end lost 9 bases, and 4 bases lay between the germline ends. DNA for the CDR3: TGTGCCAGCAGCTTAGAAGGTGAGCAGTTCTTC. This gives the protein CASSLEGEQFF.

V and J are TRBV5-1 and TRBJ2-7; tentatively, D is TRBD2 (6 bases). V lost 0 bases and J 0 bases, leaving 13 bases between the germline ends. CDR1 and CDR2 from the germline V gene are SGHRS and YFSETQ. The CDR3 consists of 16 residues. DNA of the CDR3: TGCGCCAGCAGCTTGGACCGACGGGACTCCTCCTACGAGCAGTACTTC. Its protein is CASSLDRRDSSYEQYF.

The V and J genes are TRBV19 and TRBJ1-1, with D unclear. Trimming stripped 5 bases from V and 5 bases from J, with 21 bases between. From germline, CDR1 is LNHDA and CDR2 SQIVND (reference sequence). The length of the CDR3 is 16 residues. CDR3 residues: CASSPRRESLGTEAFF. CDR3 DNA: TGTGCCAGTAGTCCGAGACGGGAGAGCTTGGGAACTGAAGCTTTCTTT. Full variable domain (missing parts from reference TRBV19 and TRBJ1-1): DGGITQSPKYLFRKEGQNVTLSCEQNLNHDAMYWYRQDPGQGLRLIYYSQIVNDFQKGDIAEGYSVSREKKESFPLTVTSAQKNPTAFYLCASSPRRESLGTEAFFGQGTRLTVV.

This clone has a single count. This chain uses TRBV6-5 with TRBJ2-1; D perhaps matches TRBD2 (5 bases). CDR3 length: 11 amino acids. Trimming stripped 6 bases from V and 9 bases from J, with 9 bases between. Looked up from germline, CDR1 is MNHEY and CDR2 is SVGAGI. The CDR3 here is CASSSRGEQFF. DNA of the CDR3: TGTGCCAGCAGCTCCCGGGGTGAGCAGTTCTTC.

The chain is built from TRBV29-1 and TRBJ2-1, with unresolved D. V lost 3 bases and J lost 0, with 21 bases in between. Germline loops: CDR1 SQVTM, CDR2 ANQGSEA. This CDR3 is built from 18 residues. The CDR3 region has the DNA TGCAGCGTTGAGAGGATTAGTGAGCCCACAAGCTCCTACAATGAGCAGTTCTTC. Its protein product is CSVERISEPTSSYNEQFF.

In its sample, this clone was seen many times. This chain connects TRBV18 to TRBJ1-6; 8 bases agree with TRBD1. V lost 3 bases and J lost 5; bases outside the gene matches: 6. CDR1 and CDR2 from the germline V gene are KGHSH and LQKENI. There are 16 residues in the CDR3. Written as DNA, the CDR3 is TGTGCCAGCTCACCCGTAGACAGGGGAAATAATTCACCCCTCCACTTT. Its translation: CASSPVDRGNNSPLHF.